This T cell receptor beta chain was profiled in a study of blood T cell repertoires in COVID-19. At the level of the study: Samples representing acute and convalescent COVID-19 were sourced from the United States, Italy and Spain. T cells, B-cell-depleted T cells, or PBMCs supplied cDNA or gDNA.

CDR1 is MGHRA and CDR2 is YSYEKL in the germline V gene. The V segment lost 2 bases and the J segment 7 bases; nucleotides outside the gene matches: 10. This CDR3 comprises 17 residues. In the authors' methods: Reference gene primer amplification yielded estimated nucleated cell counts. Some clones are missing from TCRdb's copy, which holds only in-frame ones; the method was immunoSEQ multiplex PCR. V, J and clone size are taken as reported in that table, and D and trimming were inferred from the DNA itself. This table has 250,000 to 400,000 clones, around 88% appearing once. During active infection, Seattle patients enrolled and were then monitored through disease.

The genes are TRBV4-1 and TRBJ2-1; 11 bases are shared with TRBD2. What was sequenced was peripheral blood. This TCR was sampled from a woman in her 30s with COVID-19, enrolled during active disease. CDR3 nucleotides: TGCGCCAGCAGCCAACACATAGCGGGGGGGCCGCGAAATGAGCAGTTCTTC. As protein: CASSQHIAGGPRNEQFF.